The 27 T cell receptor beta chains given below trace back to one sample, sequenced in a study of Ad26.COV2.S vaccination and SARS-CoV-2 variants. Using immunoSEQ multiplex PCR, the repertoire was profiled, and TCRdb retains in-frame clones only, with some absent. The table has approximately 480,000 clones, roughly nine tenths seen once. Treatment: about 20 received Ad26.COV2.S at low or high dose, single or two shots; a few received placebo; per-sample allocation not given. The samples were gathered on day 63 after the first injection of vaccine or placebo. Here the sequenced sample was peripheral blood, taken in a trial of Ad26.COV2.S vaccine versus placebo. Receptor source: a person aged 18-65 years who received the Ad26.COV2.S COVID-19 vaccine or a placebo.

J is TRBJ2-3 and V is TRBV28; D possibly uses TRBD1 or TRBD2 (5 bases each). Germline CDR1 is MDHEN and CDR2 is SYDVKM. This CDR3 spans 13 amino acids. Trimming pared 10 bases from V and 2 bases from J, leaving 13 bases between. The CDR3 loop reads CATRRDATDTQYF. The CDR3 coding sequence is TGTGCCACCCGCCGGGACGCCACAGATACGCAGTATTTT.

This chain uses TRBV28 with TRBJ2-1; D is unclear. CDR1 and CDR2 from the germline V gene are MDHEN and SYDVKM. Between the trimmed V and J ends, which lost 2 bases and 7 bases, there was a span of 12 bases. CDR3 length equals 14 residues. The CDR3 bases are TGTGCCAGCAGTTTACCCCTTATGATAAATGAGCAGTTCTTC. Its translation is CASSLPLMINEQFF. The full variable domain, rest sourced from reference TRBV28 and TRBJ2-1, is DVKVTQSSRYLVKRTGEKVFLECVQDMDHENMFWYRQDPGLGLRLIYFSYDVKMKEKGDIPEGYSVSREKKERFSLILESASTNQTSMYLCASSLPLMINEQFFGPGTRLTVL.

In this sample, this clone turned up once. CDR3 residues: CSVAGGPTEQFF. The CDR3 DNA reads TGCAGCGTTGCGGGAGGGCCCACTGAGCAGTTCTTC. This chain uses TRBV29-1 with TRBJ2-1, with 8 bases aligning to TRBD2. Germline CDR1 reads SQVTM; CDR2 reads ANQGSEA. V was clipped by 4 bases and J by 9 bases; unmatched bases: 5. The CDR3 length is 12 residues.

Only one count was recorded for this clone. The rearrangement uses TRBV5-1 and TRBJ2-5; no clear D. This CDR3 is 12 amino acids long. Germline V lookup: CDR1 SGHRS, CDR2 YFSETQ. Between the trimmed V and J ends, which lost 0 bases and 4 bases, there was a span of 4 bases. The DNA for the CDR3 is TGCGCCAGCAGCTTGGGCGCAGAGACCCAGTACTTC. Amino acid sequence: CASSLGAETQYF.

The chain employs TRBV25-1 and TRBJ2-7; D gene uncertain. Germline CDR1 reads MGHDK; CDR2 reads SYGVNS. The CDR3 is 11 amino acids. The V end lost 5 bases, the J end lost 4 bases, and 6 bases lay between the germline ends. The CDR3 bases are TGTGCCAGCAGTCATAAATACGAGCAGTACTTC. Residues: CASSHKYEQYF.

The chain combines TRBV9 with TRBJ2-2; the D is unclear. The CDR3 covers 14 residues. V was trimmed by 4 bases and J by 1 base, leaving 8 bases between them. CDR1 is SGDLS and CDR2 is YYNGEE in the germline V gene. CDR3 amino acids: CASSPKLNTGELFF. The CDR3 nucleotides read TGTGCCAGCAGCCCAAAATTGAACACCGGGGAGCTGTTTTTT.

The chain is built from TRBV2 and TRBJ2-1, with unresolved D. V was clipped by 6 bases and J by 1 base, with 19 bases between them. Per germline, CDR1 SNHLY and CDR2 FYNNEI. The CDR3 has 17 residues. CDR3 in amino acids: CASSDLASGRSYNEQFF. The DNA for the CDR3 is TGTGCCAGCAGCGACTTAGCCTCCGGGCGGTCCTACAATGAGCAGTTCTTC.

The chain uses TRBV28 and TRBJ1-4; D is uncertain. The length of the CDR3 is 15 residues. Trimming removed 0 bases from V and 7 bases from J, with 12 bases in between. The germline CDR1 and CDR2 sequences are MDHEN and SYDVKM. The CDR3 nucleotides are TGTGCCAGCAGTTTATGGTTAGGGTTGGGTGAAAAACTGTTTTTT. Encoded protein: CASSLWLGLGEKLFF.

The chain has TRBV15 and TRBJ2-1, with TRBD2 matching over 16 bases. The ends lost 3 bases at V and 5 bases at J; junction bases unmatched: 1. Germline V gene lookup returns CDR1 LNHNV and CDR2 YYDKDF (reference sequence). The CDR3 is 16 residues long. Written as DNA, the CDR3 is TGTGCCACCAGCAGGGGACTAGCGGGAGGGAACAATGAGCAGTTCTTC. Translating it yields CATSRGLAGGNNEQFF.

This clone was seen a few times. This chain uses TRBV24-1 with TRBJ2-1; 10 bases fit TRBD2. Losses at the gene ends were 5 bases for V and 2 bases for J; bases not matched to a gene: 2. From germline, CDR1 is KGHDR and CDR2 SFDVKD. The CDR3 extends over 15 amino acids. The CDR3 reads CATSVGLAAYNEQFF. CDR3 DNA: TGTGCCACCAGTGTAGGACTAGCGGCCTACAATGAGCAGTTCTTC.

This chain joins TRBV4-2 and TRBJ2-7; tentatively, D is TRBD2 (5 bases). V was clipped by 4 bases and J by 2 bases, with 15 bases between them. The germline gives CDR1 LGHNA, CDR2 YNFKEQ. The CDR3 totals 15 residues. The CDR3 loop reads CASSLTRANPYEQYF. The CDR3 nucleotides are TGTGCCAGCAGCCTCACGCGGGCAAACCCCTACGAGCAGTACTTC.

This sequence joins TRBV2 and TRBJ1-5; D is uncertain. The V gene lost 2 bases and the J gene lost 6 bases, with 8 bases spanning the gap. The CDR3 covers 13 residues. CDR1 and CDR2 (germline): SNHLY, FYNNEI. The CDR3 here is CASSEFPSQPQHF. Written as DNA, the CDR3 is TGTGCCAGCAGTGAATTCCCCAGTCAGCCCCAGCATTTT.

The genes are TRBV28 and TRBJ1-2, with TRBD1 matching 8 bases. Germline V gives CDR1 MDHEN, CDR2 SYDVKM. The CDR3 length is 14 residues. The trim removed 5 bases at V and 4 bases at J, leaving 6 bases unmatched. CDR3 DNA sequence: TGTGCCAGCAGTCGGGACAGGAGTCTCTATGGCTACACCTTC. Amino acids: CASSRDRSLYGYTF.

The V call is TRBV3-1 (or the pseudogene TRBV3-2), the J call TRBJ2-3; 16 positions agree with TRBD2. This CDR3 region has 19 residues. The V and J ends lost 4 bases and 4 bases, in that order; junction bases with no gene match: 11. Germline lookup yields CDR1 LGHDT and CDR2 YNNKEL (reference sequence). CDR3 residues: CASSRSQPGLAGGADTQYF. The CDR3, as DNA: TGTGCCAGCAGCCGCTCGCAACCGGGACTAGCGGGAGGGGCAGATACGCAGTATTTT.

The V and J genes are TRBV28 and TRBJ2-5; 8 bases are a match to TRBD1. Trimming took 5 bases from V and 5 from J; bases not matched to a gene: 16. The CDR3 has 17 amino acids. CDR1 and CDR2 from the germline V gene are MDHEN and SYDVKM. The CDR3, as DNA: TGTGCCAGCAGTCCCCCTGACAGGGGTCTGCCACGGGAGACCCAGTACTTC. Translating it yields CASSPPDRGLPRETQYF. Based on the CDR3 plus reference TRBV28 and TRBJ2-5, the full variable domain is DVKVTQSSRYLVKRTGEKVFLECVQDMDHENMFWYRQDPGLGLRLIYFSYDVKMKEKGDIPEGYSVSREKKERFSLILESASTNQTSMYLCASSPPDRGLPRETQYFGPGTRLLVL.

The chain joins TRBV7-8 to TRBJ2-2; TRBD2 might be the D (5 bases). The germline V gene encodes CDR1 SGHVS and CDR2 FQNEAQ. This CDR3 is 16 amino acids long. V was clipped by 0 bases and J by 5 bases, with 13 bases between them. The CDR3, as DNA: TGTGCCAGCAGCTTAGCTAGTGGGAGTCGAACCGGGGAGCTGTTTTTT. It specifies CASSLASGSRTGELFF. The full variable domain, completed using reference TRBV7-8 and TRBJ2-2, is GAGVSQSPRYKVAKRGQDVALRCDPISGHVSLFWYQQALGQGPEFLTYFQNEAQLDKSGLPSDRFFAERPEGSVSTLKIQRTQQEDSAVYLCASSLASGSRTGELFFGEGSRLTVL.

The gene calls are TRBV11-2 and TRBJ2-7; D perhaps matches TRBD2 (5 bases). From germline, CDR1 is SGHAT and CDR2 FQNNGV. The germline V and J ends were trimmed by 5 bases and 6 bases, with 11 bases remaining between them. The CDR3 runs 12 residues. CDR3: CASSRGPGEQYF. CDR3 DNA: TGTGCCAGCAGCCGCGGGCCTGGCGAGCAGTACTTC.

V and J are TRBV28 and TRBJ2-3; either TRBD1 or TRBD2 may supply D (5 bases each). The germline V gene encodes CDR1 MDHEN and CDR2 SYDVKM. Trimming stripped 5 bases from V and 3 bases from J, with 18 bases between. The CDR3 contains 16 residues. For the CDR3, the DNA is TGTGCCAGCAGTGAGACCGGGACGGGGAAAACAGATACGCAGTATTTT. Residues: CASSETGTGKTDTQYF.

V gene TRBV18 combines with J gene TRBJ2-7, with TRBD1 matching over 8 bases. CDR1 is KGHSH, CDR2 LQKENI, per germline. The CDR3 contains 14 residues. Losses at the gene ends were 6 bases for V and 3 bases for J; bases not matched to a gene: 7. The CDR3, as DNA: TGTGCCAGCTCGCCAAATACAGGGGGCTACGAGCAGTACTTC. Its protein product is CASSPNTGGYEQYF.

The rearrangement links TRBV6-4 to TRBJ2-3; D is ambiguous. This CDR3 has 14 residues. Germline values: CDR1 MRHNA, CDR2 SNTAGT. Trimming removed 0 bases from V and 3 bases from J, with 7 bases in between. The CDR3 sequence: CASSDSTPTDTQYF. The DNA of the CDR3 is TGTGCCAGCAGTGACTCTACCCCGACAGATACGCAGTATTTT.

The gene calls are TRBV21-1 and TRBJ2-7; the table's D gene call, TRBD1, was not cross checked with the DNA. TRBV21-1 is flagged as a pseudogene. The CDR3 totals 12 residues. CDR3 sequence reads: CATRGQPYEQYF. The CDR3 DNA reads TGTGCCACCCGGGGACAGCCCTACGAGCAGTACTTC.

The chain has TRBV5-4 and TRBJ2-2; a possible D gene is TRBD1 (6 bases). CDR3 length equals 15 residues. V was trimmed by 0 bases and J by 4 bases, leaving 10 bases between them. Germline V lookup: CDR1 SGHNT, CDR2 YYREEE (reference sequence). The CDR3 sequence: CASSLEAGVTGELFF. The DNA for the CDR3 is TGTGCCAGCAGCTTGGAGGCAGGGGTCACCGGGGAGCTGTTTTTT. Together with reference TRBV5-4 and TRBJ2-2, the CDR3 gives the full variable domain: ETGVTQSPTHLIKTRGQQVTLRCSSQSGHNTVSWYQQALGQGPQFIFQYYREEENGRGNFPPRFSGLQFPNYSSELNVNALELDDSALYLCASSLEAGVTGELFFGEGSRLTVL.

The CDR3 protein is CASSQGGLAADTQYF. CDR3 coding DNA: TGCGCCAGCAGCCAAGGGGGACTAGCGGCAGATACGCAGTATTTT. V usage is TRBV4-1 and J usage is TRBJ2-3, with 11 bases aligning to TRBD2. The V and J ends lost 1 base and 4 bases, in that order; junction bases with no gene match: 1. Germline values: CDR1 MGHRA, CDR2 YSYEKL. This CDR3 comprises 15 residues.

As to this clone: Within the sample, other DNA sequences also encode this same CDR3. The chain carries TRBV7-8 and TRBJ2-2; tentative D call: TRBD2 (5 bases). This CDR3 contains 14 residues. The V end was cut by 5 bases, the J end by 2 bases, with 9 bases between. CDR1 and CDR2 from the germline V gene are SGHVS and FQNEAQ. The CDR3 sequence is CASSLDLNTGELFF. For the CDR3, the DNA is TGTGCCAGCAGCCTGGACTTAAACACCGGGGAGCTGTTTTTT.

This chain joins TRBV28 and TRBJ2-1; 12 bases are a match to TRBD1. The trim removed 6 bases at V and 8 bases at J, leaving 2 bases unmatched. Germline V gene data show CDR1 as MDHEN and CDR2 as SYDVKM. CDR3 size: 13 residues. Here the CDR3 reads CASSWDRGHEQFF. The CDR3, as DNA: TGTGCCAGCAGCTGGGACAGGGGGCATGAGCAGTTCTTC.

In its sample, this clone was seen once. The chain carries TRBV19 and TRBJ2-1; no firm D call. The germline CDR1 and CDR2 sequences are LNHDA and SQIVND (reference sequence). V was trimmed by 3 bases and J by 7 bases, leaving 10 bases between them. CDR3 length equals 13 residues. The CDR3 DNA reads TGTGCCAGTAGTATTGGCCAACGGAATGAGCAGTTCTTC. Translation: CASSIGQRNEQFF.

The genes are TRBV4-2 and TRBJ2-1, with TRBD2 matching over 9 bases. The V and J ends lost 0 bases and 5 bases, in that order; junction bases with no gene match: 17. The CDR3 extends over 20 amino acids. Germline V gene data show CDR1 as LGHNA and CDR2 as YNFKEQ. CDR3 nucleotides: TGTGCCAGCAGCCAAGATGGGGGTAGCGGGAGAATTACCCCCAACAATGAGCAGTTCTTC. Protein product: CASSQDGGSGRITPNNEQFF.